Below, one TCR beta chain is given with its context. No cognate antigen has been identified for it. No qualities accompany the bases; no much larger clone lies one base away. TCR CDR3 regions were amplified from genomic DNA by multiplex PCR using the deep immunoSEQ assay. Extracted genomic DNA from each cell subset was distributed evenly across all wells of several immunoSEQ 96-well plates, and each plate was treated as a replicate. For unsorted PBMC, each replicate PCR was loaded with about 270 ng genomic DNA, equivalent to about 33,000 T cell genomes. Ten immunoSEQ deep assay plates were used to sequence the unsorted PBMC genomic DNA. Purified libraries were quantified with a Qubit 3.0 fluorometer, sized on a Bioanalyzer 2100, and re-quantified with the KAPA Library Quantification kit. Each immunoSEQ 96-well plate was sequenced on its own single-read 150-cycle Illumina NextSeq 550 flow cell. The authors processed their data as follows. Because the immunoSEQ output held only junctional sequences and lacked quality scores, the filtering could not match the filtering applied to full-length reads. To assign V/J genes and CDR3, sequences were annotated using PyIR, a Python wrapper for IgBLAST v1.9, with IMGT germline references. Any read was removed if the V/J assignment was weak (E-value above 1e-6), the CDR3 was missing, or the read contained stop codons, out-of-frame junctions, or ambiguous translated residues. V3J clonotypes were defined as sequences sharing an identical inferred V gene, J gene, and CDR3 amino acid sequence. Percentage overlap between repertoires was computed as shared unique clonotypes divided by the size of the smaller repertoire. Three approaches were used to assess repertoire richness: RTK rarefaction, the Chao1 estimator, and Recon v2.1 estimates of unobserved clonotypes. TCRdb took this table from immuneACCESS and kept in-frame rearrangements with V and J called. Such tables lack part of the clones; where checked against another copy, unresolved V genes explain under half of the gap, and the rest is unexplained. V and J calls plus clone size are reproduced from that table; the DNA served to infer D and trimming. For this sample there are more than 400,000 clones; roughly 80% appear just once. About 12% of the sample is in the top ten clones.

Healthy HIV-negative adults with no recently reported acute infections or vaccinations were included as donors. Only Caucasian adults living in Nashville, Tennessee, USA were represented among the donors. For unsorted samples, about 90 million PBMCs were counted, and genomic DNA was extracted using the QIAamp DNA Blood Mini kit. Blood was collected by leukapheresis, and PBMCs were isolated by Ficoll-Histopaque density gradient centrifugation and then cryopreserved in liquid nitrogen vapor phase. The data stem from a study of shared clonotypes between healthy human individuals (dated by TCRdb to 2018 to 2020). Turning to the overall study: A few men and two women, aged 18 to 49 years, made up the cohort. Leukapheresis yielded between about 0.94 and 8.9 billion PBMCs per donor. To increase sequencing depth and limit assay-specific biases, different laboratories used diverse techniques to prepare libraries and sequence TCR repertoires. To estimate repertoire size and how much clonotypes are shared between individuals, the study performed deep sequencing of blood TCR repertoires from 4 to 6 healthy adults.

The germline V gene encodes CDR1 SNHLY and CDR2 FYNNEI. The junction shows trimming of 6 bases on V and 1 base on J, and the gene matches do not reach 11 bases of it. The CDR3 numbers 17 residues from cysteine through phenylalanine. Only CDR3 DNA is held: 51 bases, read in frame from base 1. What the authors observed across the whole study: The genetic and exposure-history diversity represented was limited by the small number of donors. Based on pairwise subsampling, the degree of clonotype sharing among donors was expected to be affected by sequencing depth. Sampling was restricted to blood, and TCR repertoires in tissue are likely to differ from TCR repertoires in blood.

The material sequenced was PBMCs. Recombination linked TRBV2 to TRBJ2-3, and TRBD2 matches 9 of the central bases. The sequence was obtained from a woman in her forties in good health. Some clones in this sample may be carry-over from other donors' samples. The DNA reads TGTGCCAGCAGCCTGGCCCCCCTAGCGGGACGCACAGATACGCAGTATTTT. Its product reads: CASSLAPLAGRTDTQYF.